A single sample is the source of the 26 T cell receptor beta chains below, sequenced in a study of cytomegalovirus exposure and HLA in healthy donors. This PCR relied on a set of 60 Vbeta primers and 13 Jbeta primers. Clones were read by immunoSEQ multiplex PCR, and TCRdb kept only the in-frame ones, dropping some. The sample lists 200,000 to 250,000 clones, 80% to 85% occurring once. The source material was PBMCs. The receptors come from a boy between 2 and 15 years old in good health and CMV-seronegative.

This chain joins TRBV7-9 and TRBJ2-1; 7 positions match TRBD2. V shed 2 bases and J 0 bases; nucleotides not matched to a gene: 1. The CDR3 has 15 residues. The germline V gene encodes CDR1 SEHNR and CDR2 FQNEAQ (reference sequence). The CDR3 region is CASSLRGDSYNEQFF. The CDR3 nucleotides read TGTGCCAGCAGCTTACGGGGGGACTCCTACAATGAGCAGTTCTTC.

The CDR3 DNA sequence: TGTGCCAGCAGTTCTCTGGGGGCCCCCACTGAAGCTTTCTTT. It codes for CASSSLGAPTEAFF. The chain has TRBV6-4 and TRBJ1-1, with D tentatively TRBD1 (6 bases). The CDR3 has 14 amino acids. The ends were cut back, 5 bases at V and 4 bases at J, with 14 bases in the middle. Germline-derived CDR1 and CDR2 are MRHNA and SNTAGT.

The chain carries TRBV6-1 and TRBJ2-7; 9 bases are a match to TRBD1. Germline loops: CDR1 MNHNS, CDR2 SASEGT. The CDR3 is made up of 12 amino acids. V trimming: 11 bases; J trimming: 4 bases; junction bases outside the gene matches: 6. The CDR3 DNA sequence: TGTGCCGCTCGGACAGGGGATTACGAGCAGTACTTC. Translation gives CAARTGDYEQYF.

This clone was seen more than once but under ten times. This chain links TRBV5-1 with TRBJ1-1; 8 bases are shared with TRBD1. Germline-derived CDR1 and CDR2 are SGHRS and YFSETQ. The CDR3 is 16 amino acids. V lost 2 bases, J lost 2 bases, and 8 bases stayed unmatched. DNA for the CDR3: TGCGCCAGCAGCTTACTCTCAGGGGGCATCAACACTGAAGCTTTCTTT. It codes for CASSLLSGGINTEAFF.

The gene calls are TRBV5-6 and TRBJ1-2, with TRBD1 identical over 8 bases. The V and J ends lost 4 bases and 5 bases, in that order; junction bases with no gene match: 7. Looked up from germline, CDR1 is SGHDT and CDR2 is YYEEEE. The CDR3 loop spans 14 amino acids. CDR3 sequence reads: CASSPGGASYGYTF. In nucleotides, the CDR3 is TGTGCCAGCAGCCCAGGGGGCGCCTCTTATGGCTACACCTTC.

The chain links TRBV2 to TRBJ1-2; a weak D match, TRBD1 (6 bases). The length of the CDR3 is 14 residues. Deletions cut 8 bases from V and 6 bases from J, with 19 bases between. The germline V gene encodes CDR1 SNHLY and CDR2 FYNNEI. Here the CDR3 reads CASGSGGGPDGYTF. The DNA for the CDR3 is TGTGCCAGCGGGAGTGGGGGGGGGCCCGATGGCTACACCTTC.

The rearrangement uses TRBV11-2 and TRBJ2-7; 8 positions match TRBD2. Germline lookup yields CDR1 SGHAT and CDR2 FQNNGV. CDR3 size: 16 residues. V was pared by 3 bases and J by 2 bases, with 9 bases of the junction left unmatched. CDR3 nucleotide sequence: TGTGCCAGCAGCTTCGGGTTGAGCGGGAGACCCTACGAGCAGTACTTC. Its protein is CASSFGLSGRPYEQYF.

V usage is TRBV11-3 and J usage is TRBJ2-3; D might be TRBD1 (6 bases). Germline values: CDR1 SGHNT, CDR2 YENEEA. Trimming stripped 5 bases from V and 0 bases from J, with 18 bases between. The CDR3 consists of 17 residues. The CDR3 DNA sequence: TGTGCCAGCAGCACCGGGACAAGAACCTCTAGCACAGATACGCAGTATTTT. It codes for CASSTGTRTSSTDTQYF.

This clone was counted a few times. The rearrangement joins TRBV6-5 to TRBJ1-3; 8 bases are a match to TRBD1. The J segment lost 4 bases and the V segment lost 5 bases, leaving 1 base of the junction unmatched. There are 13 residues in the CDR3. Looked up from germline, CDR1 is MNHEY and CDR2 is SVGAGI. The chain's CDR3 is CASSRDRGNTIYF. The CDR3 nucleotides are TGTGCCAGCAGTCGGGACAGGGGAAACACCATATATTTT.

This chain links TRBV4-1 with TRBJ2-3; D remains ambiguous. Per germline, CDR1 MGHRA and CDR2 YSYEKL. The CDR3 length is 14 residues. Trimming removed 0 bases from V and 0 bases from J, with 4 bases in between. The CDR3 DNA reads TGCGCCAGCAGCCAAGATATTAGCACAGATACGCAGTATTTT. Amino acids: CASSQDISTDTQYF.

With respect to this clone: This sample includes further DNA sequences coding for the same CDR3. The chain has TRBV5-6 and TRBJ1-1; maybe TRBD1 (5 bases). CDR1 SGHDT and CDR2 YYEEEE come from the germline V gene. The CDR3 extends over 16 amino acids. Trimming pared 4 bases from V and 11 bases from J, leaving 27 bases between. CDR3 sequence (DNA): TGTGCCAGCAGCCGCCTTGAGGCGGGGGAGGATGGAGGGGCTTTCTTT. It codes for CASSRLEAGEDGGAFF.

CDR3 region: CATRQNTEAFF. The CDR3 DNA reads TGTGCCACCAGACAGAACACTGAAGCTTTCTTT. This chain connects TRBV2 to TRBJ1-1; no clear D. Germline CDR1 and CDR2: SNHLY and FYNNEI. V shed 10 bases and J shed 1 base, with 7 bases lying between them. This CDR3 has 11 amino acids.

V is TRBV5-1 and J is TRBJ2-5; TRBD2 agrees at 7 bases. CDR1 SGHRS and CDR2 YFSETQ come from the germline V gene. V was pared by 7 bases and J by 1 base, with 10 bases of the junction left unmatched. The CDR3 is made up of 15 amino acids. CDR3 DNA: TGCGCCAGCCAACTAGCGATGGGGCCCCAAGAGACCCAGTACTTC. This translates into CASQLAMGPQETQYF.

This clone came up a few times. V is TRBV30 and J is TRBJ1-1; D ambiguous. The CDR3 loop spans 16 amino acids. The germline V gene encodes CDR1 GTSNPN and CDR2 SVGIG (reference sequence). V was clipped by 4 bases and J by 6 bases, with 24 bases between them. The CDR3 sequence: CAWNVPAVAFISEAFF. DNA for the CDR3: TGTGCCTGGAATGTTCCCGCGGTGGCCTTCATCTCTGAAGCTTTCTTT.

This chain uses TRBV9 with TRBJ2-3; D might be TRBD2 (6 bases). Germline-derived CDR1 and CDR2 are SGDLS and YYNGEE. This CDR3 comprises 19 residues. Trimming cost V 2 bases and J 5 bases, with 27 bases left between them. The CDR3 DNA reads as TGTGCCAGCAGCGTGGGAAGGGGTAGGGAGGTTTTGGGTCGAGATACGCAGTATTTT. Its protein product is CASSVGRGREVLGRDTQYF.

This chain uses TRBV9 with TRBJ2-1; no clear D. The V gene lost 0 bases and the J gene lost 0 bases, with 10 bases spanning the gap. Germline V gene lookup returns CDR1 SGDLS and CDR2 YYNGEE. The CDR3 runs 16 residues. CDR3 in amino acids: CASSVESVSSYNEQFF. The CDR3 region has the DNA TGTGCCAGCAGCGTAGAAAGCGTAAGCTCCTACAATGAGCAGTTCTTC.

The CDR3 DNA reads TGCAGCGCTGTGGACCCCCAGAAGGGGACCGGGGAGCTGTTTTTT. It yields the protein CSAVDPQKGTGELFF. The V gene is TRBV29-1, the J gene TRBJ2-2; weak D call: TRBD1 (5 bases). Trimming stripped 7 bases from V and 5 bases from J, with 20 bases between. Germline CDR1 SQVTM, CDR2 ANQGSEA. The CDR3 consists of 15 residues.

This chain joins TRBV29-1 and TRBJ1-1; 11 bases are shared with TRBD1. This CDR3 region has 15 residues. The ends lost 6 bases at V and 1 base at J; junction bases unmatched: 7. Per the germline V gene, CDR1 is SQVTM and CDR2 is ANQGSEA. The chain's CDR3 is CSVLGQGARNTEAFF. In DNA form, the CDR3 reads TGCAGCGTCTTAGGACAGGGGGCTCGGAACACTGAAGCTTTCTTT.

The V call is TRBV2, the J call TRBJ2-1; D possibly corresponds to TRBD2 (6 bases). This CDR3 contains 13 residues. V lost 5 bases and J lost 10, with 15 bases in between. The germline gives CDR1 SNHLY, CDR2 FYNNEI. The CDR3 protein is CASSTWGVGEQFF. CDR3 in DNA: TGTGCCAGCAGTACGTGGGGGGTTGGCGAGCAGTTCTTC.

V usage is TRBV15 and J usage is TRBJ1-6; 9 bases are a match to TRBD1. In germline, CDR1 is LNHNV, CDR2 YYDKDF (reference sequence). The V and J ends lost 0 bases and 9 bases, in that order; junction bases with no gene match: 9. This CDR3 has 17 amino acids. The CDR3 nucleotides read TGTGCCACCAGCAGAGATGGGACAGGGACTTTAGGTTCACCCCTCCACTTT. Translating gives CATSRDGTGTLGSPLHF. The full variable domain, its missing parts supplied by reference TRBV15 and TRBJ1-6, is DAMVIQNPRYQVTQFGKPVTLSCSQTLNHNVMYWYQQKSSQAPKLLFHYYDKDFNNEADTPDNFQSRRPNTSFCFLDIRSPGLGDTAMYLCATSRDGTGTLGSPLHFGNGTRLTVT.

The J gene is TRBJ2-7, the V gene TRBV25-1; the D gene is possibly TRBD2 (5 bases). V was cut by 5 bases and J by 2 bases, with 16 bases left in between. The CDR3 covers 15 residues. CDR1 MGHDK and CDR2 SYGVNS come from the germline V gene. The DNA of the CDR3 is TGTGCCAGCAGTCGGTCCAGCGGACCTGCCTACGAGCAGTACTTC. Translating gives CASSRSSGPAYEQYF.

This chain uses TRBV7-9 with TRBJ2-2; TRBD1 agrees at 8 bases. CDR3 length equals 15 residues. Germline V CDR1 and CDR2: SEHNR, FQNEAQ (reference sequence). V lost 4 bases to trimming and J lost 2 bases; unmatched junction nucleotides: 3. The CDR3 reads CASSSGQGNTGELFF. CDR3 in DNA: TGTGCCAGCAGCTCTGGACAGGGTAACACCGGGGAGCTGTTTTTT.

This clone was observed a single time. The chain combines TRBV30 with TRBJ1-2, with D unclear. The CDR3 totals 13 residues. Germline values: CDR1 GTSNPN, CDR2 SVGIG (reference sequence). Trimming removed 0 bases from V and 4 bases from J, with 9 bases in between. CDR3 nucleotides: TGTGCCTGGAGTGTGAAACAGACCTATGGCTACACCTTC. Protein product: CAWSVKQTYGYTF.

CDR3 sequence (DNA): TGTGCCAGCAGCGTAGGGGCGGGAGAAGGAGAGCAGTTCTTC. This gives the protein CASSVGAGEGEQFF. V gene TRBV9 combines with J gene TRBJ2-1; 7 positions match TRBD2. V was pared by 0 bases and J by 10 bases, with 7 bases of the junction left unmatched. CDR3 length equals 14 residues. Germline V gene sequence: CDR1 SGDLS, CDR2 YYNGEE.

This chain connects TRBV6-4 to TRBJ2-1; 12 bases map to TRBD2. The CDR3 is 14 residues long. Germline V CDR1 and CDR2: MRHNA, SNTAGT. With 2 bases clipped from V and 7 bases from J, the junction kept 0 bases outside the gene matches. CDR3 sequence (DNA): TGTGCCAGCAGTGACCTAGCGGGAGGGAATGAGCAGTTCTTC. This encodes CASSDLAGGNEQFF.

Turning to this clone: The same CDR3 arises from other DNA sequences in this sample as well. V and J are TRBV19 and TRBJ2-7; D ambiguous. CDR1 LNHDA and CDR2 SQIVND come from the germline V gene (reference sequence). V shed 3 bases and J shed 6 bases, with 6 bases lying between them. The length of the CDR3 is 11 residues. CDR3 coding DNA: TGTGCCAGTAGTATTGGTAGCGAGCAGTACTTC. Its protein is CASSIGSEQYF.